This is a list of T cell receptor beta chains from one sample in a study of blood T cell repertoires in COVID-19. The protocol was immunoSEQ multiplex PCR, while the TCRdb copy is restricted to in-frame clones and leaves out a portion. The sample has about 140,000 clones; 89% are singletons. Sequencing input: peripheral blood. These receptors were obtained from a human donor in a cohort sampled during active COVID-19. The CDR3 runs from the conserved cysteine through the conserved F or W. D genes are given only for firm matches. The size entry is marked missing in some rows and otherwise reads once, few, many or a size class.

>NA|NA|TRBJ1-1|TRBV7-3
TGTGCCAGCAGCCCGGGGGGACCCACTGAAGCTTTCTTT
CASSPGGPTEAFF
>NA|NA|TRBJ2-5|TRBV2
TGTGCCAGCAGTGACAGGGTAGAGACCCAGTACTTC
CASSDRVETQYF
>NA|NA|TRBJ2-3|TRBV7-3
TGTGCCAGCAGCTTAACAGGGGAAGATACGCAGTATTTT
CASSLTGEDTQYF
>TRBD1|NA|TRBJ2-2|TRBV7-2
TGTGCCAGCAGCTTAGGGCAGGGGGCAGGCGGGGAGCTGTTTTTT
CASSLGQGAGGELFF
>NA|NA|TRBJ2-7|TRBV7-2
TGTGCCAGCAGTCAACAGGGTAGCTCCTACGAGCAGTACTTC
CASSQQGSSYEQYF
>TRBD1|NA|TRBJ2-7|TRBV5-1
TGCGCCAGCAGCTTGGGGGGCGGGACAGGCGATACGTACGAGCAGTACTTC
CASSLGGGTGDTYEQYF
>NA|NA|TRBJ1-5|TRBV15
TGTGCCACCAGCTGGGCCGGAGGGCAGCCCCAGCATTTT
CATSWAGGQPQHF
>TRBD1|NA|TRBJ1-2|TRBV5-1
TGCGCCAGCAGCGGTGGACAGGGATGGGGCTACACCTTC
CASSGGQGWGYTF
>TRBD1|NA|TRBJ2-1|TRBV5-1
TGCGCCAGCAGCTCGGGACAGCGCAATGAGCAGTTCTTC
CASSSGQRNEQFF
>TRBD1|NA|TRBJ1-1|TRBV10-3
TGTGCCATCACCTCCGGACAGGGGGAAACTGAAGCTTTCTTT
CAITSGQGETEAFF
>NA|NA|TRBJ1-5|TRBV6-1
TGTGCCAGCAGTGCCCAAGGGGGTCCTAGCAATCAGCCCCAGCATTTT
CASSAQGGPSNQPQHF
>NA|NA|TRBJ2-1|TRBV14
TGTGCCAGCAGCCACCTGGACAGCCCCTACAATGAGCAGTTCTTC
CASSHLDSPYNEQFF
>TRBD1|NA|TRBJ2-1|TRBV2
TGTGCCAGCAACGGACAGGGGCTATACAATGAGCAGTTCTTC
CASNGQGLYNEQFF
>NA|NA|TRBJ2-3|TRBV27
TGTGCCAGCAGGAGCTATGCCTCAGATACGCAGTATTTT
CASRSYASDTQYF
>NA|NA|TRBJ1-5|TRBV5-1
TGCGCCAGCAGCCTAGACAGCAATCAGCCCCAGCATTTT
CASSLDSNQPQHF
>NA|NA|TRBJ2-7|TRBV5-4
TGTGCCAGCAGCCCTTTACCAACCGGGGCCTACGAGCAGTACTTC
CASSPLPTGAYEQYF
>TRBD1|once|TRBJ2-7|TRBV6-6
TGTGCCAGCACCAGACAGGGACCCTACGAGCAGTACTTC
CASTRQGPYEQYF
>TRBD1|NA|TRBJ2-1|TRBV5-1
TGCGCCAGCAGCTTGGGGACAGGTGACAATGAGCAGTTCTTC
CASSLGTGDNEQFF